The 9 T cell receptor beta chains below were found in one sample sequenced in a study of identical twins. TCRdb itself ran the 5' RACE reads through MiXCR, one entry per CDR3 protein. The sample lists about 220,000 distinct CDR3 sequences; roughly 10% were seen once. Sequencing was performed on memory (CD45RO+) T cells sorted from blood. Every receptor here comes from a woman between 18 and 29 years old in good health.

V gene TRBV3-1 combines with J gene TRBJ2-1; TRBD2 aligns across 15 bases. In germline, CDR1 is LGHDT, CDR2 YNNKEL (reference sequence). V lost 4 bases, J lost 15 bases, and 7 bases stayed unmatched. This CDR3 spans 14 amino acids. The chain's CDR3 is CASSRTSGGARPFF. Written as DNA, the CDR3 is TGTGCCAGCAGCCGGACTAGCGGGGGGGCCCGGCCGTTCTTC.

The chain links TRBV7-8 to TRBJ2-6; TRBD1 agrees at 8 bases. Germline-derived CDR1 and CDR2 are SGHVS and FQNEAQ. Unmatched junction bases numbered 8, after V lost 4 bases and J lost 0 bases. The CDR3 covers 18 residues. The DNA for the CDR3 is TGTGCCAGCAGCTCAGAGGGGACAGGTTACTCTGGGGCCAACGTCCTGACTTTC. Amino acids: CASSSEGTGYSGANVLTF.

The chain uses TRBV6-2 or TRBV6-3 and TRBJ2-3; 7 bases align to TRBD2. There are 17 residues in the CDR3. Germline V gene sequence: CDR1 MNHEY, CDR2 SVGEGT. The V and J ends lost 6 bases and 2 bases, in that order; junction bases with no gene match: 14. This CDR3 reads CASSSGTTYKSTDTQYF. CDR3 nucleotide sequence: TGTGCCAGCAGCTCTGGGACTACCTATAAATCCACAGATACGCAGTATTTT.

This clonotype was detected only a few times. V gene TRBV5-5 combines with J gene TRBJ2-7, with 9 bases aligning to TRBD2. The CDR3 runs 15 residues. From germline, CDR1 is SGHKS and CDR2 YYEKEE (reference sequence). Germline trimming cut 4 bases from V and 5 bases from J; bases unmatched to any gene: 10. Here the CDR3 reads CASSGGGLAGNEQYF. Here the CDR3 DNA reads TGTGCCAGCAGCGGGGGGGGCCTAGCGGGAAACGAGCAGTACTTC.

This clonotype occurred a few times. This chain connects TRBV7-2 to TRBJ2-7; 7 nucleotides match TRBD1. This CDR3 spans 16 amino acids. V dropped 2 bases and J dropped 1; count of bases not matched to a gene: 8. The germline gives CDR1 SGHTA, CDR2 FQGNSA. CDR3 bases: TGTGCCAGCAGCTTAACGCGATCCAGGGGGTCCTACGAGCAGTACTTC. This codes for CASSLTRSRGSYEQYF.

DNA for the CDR3: TGCAGCGTTGAATTTAGACTAGGTCGGCGTGAGCAGTTCTTC. This translates into CSVEFRLGRREQFF. The chain recombines TRBV29-1 with TRBJ2-1; tentatively, D is TRBD2 (6 bases). There are 14 residues in the CDR3. Germline V gene lookup returns CDR1 SQVTM and CDR2 ANQGSEA. V was clipped by 2 bases and J by 9 bases, with 17 bases between them.

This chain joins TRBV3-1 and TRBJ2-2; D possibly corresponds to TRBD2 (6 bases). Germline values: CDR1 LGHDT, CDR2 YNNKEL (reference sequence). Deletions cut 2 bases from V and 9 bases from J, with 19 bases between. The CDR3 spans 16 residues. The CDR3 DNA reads TGTGCCAGCAGCCAATTGGCGGGGAAATGGTCCCGGGAGCTGTTTTTT. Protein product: CASSQLAGKWSRELFF.

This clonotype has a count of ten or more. The CDR3 loop reads CASRSRSGDPNNEQFF. CDR3 coding DNA: TGTGCCAGCCGTAGCCGAAGCGGGGATCCTAACAATGAGCAGTTCTTC. V is TRBV27 and J is TRBJ2-1; TRBD2 aligns across 7 bases. The CDR3 totals 16 residues. Germline lookup yields CDR1 MNHEY and CDR2 SMNVEV (reference sequence). V was clipped by 8 bases and J by 5 bases; unmatched bases: 15.

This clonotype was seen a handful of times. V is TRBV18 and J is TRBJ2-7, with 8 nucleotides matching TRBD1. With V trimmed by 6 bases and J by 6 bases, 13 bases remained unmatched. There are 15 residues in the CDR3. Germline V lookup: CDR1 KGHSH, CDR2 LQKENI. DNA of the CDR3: TGTGCCAGCTCGCAAAACGGACAGGGAGTCTTCGAGCAGTACTTC. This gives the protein CASSQNGQGVFEQYF.